Listed below are T cell receptor beta chains from one sample, sequenced in a study of cytomegalovirus exposure and HLA in healthy donors. Here immunoSEQ multiplex PCR was the method, and the copy in TCRdb shows in-frame clones only, minus some. The sample lists around 170,000 clones, approximately 73% occurring once. Sequencing was done on a sample of PBMCs. The receptor source for this set is a woman aged 30 to 39 in good health and CMV-seropositive. The CDR3 runs from the conserved cysteine through the conserved F or W. The D gene is left open where the match is weak. Size is omitted from some rows. Given values are once, few, many or a class for expanded clones.

d_call: TRBD1; j_call: TRBJ2-7; clone_size: -; cdr3_length: 16; v_call: TRBV28; cdr3_aa: CASSPAPGTGAYEQYF; cdr3_nt: TGTGCCAGCAGTCCCGCCCCCGGGACAGGGGCCTACGAGCAGTACTTC
d_call: TRBD2; j_call: TRBJ2-1; clone_size: -; cdr3_length: 15; v_call: TRBV6-5; cdr3_aa: CASTSLAGGRNEQFF; cdr3_nt: TGTGCCAGCACCTCTTTAGCGGGGGGGCGAAATGAGCAGTTCTTC
d_call: TRBD2; j_call: TRBJ2-1; clone_size: few; cdr3_length: 17; v_call: TRBV10-2; cdr3_aa: CASGETSGGAGYNEQFF; cdr3_nt: TGCGCCAGCGGAGAGACTAGCGGGGGGGCGGGCTACAATGAGCAGTTCTTC
d_call: -; j_call: TRBJ2-7; clone_size: -; cdr3_length: 14; v_call: TRBV14; cdr3_aa: CASSQSAGVYEQYF; cdr3_nt: TGTGCCAGCAGCCAATCGGCAGGGGTGTACGAGCAGTACTTC
d_call: -; j_call: TRBJ2-7; clone_size: -; cdr3_length: 15; v_call: TRBV4-3; cdr3_aa: CASSQEGSASGEQYF; cdr3_nt: TGCGCCAGCAGCCAAGAGGGTAGCGCCTCGGGTGAGCAGTACTTC
d_call: -; j_call: TRBJ1-1; clone_size: -; cdr3_length: 17; v_call: TRBV11-3; cdr3_aa: CASTQADGGVPNTEAFF; cdr3_nt: TGTGCCAGCACCCAAGCCGATGGGGGGGTCCCGAACACTGAAGCTTTCTTT
d_call: -; j_call: TRBJ1-6; clone_size: -; cdr3_length: 17; v_call: TRBV27; cdr3_aa: CASSLRGKHDQSSPLHF; cdr3_nt: TGTGCCAGCAGTCTGAGGGGGAAACACGACCAGAGTTCACCCCTCCACTTT
d_call: -; j_call: TRBJ2-5; clone_size: -; cdr3_length: 16; v_call: TRBV7-7; cdr3_aa: CASSLGASAFRETQYF; cdr3_nt: TGTGCCAGCAGCTTAGGGGCTAGCGCGTTCCGTGAGACCCAGTACTTC
d_call: -; j_call: TRBJ2-5; clone_size: -; cdr3_length: 13; v_call: TRBV30; cdr3_aa: CAWSVRQQATQYF; cdr3_nt: TGTGCCTGGAGTGTTAGACAACAGGCGACCCAGTACTTC
d_call: TRBD2; j_call: TRBJ2-2; clone_size: -; cdr3_length: 15; v_call: TRBV6-5; cdr3_aa: CASSYSSGGSGELFF; cdr3_nt: TGTGCCAGCAGTTACTCTAGCGGGGGATCCGGGGAGCTGTTTTTT
d_call: TRBD1; j_call: TRBJ2-2; clone_size: -; cdr3_length: 19; v_call: TRBV5-6; cdr3_aa: CASSSLRDRVNANTGELFF; cdr3_nt: TGTGCCAGCAGCTCTCTCCGGGACAGGGTCAACGCGAACACCGGGGAGCTGTTTTTT
d_call: TRBD1; j_call: TRBJ1-6; clone_size: -; cdr3_length: 15; v_call: TRBV5-1; cdr3_aa: CASSLGQVDNSPLHF; cdr3_nt: TGCGCCAGCAGCTTAGGACAGGTAGATAATTCACCCCTCCACTTT
d_call: -; j_call: TRBJ2-1; clone_size: -; cdr3_length: 15; v_call: TRBV5-4; cdr3_aa: CASSLAGQFYNEQFF; cdr3_nt: TGTGCCAGCAGCCTCGCAGGTCAATTCTACAATGAGCAGTTCTTC
d_call: -; j_call: TRBJ1-4; clone_size: -; cdr3_length: 15; v_call: TRBV10-1; cdr3_aa: CASSESTGYEEKLFF; cdr3_nt: TGCGCCAGCAGTGAGTCGACCGGGTATGAAGAAAAACTGTTTTTT